This T cell receptor beta chain was obtained from a study of blood T cell repertoires in COVID-19. Study overall: Whether acute or convalescent, the COVID-19 samples came from the United States, Italy and Spain.

As processed by the authors: Amplifying reference gene primers gave estimates of nucleated cell counts. Sequenced by immunoSEQ multiplex PCR; TCRdb stores in-frame clones only, minus some. V, J and clone size are taken as reported in that table, and D and trimming were inferred from the DNA itself. The sample lists 500,000 to 600,000 clones, about 88% occurring once. Sequences were obtained from peripheral blood. This clonotype was obtained from a woman between 50 and 59 years old with COVID-19, enrolled during active disease.

CDR3 in amino acids: CASSFGTSYGYTF. In DNA form, the CDR3 reads TGTGCCAGTAGTTTCGGGACAAGCTATGGCTACACCTTC. The rearrangement links TRBV19 to TRBJ1-2; D may be TRBD1 (6 bases). Trimming pared 5 bases from V and 4 bases from J, leaving 11 bases between. This CDR3 is built from 13 residues. Per germline, CDR1 LNHDA and CDR2 SQIVND (reference sequence).